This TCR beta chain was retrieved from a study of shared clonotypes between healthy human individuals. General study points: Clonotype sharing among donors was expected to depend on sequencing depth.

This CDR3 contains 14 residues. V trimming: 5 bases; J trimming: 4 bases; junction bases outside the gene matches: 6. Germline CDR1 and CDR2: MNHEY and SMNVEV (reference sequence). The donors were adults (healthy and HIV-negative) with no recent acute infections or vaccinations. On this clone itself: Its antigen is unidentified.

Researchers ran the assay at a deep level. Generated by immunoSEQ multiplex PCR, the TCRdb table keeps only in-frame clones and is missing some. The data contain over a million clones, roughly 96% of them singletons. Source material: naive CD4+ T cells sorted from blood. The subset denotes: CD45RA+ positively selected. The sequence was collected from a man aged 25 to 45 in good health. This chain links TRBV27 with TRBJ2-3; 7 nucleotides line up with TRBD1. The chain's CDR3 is CASSLRQGSDTQYF. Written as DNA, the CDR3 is TGTGCCAGCAGTCTACGACAGGGTTCAGATACGCAGTATTTT.